Each of the 10 T cell receptor beta chains below was sequenced from the same sample in a study of cytomegalovirus exposure and HLA in healthy donors. It was with 60 Vbeta and 13 Jbeta primers that the PCR ran. Profiling relied on immunoSEQ multiplex PCR, and the TCRdb table lists in-frame clones only, not all of them. Among roughly 140,000 clones, roughly 87% were seen once, and the ten largest hold 5.5% to 6%. Sequenced sample: PBMCs. Source of these receptors: a man aged 30 to 45 in good health and CMV-seropositive.

This chain joins TRBV27 and TRBJ2-3; 8 nucleotides match TRBD2. The CDR3 sequence is 12 residues long. The trim removed 6 bases at V and 6 bases at J, leaving 2 bases unmatched. Germline values: CDR1 MNHEY, CDR2 SMNVEV (reference sequence). The CDR3 spells CASRAGGDTQYF. As DNA, the CDR3 is TGTGCCAGCAGGGCGGGGGGCGATACGCAGTATTTT.

About this clone itself: A read error may produce the germline difference seen at one junction end. The J gene is TRBJ2-4, the V gene TRBV7-9, with TRBD1 matching over 11 bases. CDR1 SEHNR and CDR2 FQNEAQ come from the germline V gene (reference sequence). This CDR3 is built from 18 residues. CDR3 DNA: TGTTCCAGCAGTCCCACCCCCGGGACAGGGGGGACCAAAAACATTCAGTACTTC. Residues: CSSSPTPGTGGTKNIQYF. The whole variable domain, remainder taken from reference TRBV7-9 and TRBJ2-4, is DTGVSQNPRHKITKRGQNVTFRCDPISEHNRLYWYRQTLGQGPEFLTYFQNEAQLEKSRLLSDRFSAERPKGSFSTLEIQRTEQGDSAMYLCSSSPTPGTGGTKNIQYFGAGTRLSVL.

V and J are TRBV5-4 and TRBJ1-1, with 7 bases fitting TRBD1. The junction had 7 bases not matched to a gene; V was cut back by 4 bases and J by 1 base. Germline V gene sequence: CDR1 SGHNT, CDR2 YYREEE (reference sequence). The CDR3 has 15 amino acids. The CDR3 loop reads CASSERQGRNTEAFF. In DNA, the CDR3 is TGTGCCAGCAGCGAAAGACAGGGTCGGAACACTGAAGCTTTCTTT.

The V and J genes are TRBV5-1 and TRBJ2-1; D may be TRBD2 (6 bases). The CDR3 runs 15 residues. The V and J ends lost 1 base and 4 bases respectively, with 12 bases between them. CDR1 is SGHRS and CDR2 is YFSETQ in the germline V gene. CDR3 region: CASSLWGDTYNEQFF. CDR3 DNA: TGCGCCAGCAGCTTGTGGGGGGATACATACAATGAGCAGTTCTTC.

The J gene is TRBJ1-2, the V gene TRBV6-1; TRBD1 is a possible D gene (6 bases). V lost 4 bases and J 5 bases, leaving 14 bases between the germline ends. The CDR3 length is 14 residues. Germline lookup yields CDR1 MNHNS and CDR2 SASEGT. CDR3 region: CASSGQTGPYGYTF. The CDR3 nucleotides are TGTGCCAGCAGTGGACAGACAGGACCTTATGGCTACACCTTC.

V usage is TRBV19 and J usage is TRBJ1-1, with D unresolved. V was shortened by 10 bases and J by 0 bases, with 12 bases between the two germline ends. The CDR3 consists of 13 residues. Germline loops: CDR1 LNHDA, CDR2 SQIVND (reference sequence). In DNA, the CDR3 is TGTGCCACCTCGACAACCCTGAACACTGAAGCTTTCTTT. Its protein product is CATSTTLNTEAFF. Complete variable domain (other parts from reference TRBV19 and TRBJ1-1): DGGITQSPKYLFRKEGQNVTLSCEQNLNHDAMYWYRQDPGQGLRLIYYSQIVNDFQKGDIAEGYSVSREKKESFPLTVTSAQKNPTAFYLCATSTTLNTEAFFGQGTRLTVV.

There are a few counts of this clone. V usage is TRBV2 and J usage is TRBJ2-5, with a tentative D call TRBD1 (6 bases). The germline gives CDR1 SNHLY, CDR2 FYNNEI. The CDR3 totals 13 residues. Trimming stripped 7 bases from V and 2 bases from J, with 11 bases between. CDR3 nucleotide sequence: TGTGCCAGCACCAAGGGGGATCAAGAGACCCAGTACTTC. Its protein product is CASTKGDQETQYF.

As concerns this clone: Sequence at one end of the junction differs from germline and may be a read error. Other nucleotide sequences in the sample specify the same CDR3. J is TRBJ2-7 and V is TRBV28; TRBD2 agrees at 7 bases. The CDR3 extends over 16 amino acids. Germline CDR1 is MDHEN and CDR2 is SYDVKM. The CDR3 bases are TGTGCCAGCAGCCCACATGGACTAGGGAGCTCCTACGAGCAGTATTTC. Its translation is CASSPHGLGSSYEQYF.

V is TRBV28 and J is TRBJ2-5; no reliable D call. Germline V gene sequence: CDR1 MDHEN, CDR2 SYDVKM. The length of the CDR3 is 14 residues. Trimming pared 6 bases from V and 0 bases from J, leaving 11 bases between. The CDR3 sequence: CASRALRYQETQYF. In nucleotides, the CDR3 is TGTGCCAGCAGGGCCCTCAGGTACCAAGAGACCCAGTACTTC. The variable domain in full, completed from reference TRBV28 and TRBJ2-5, reads DVKVTQSSRYLVKRTGEKVFLECVQDMDHENMFWYRQDPGLGLRLIYFSYDVKMKEKGDIPEGYSVSREKKERFSLILESASTNQTSMYLCASRALRYQETQYFGPGTRLLVL.

V usage is TRBV29-1 and J usage is TRBJ2-7; 11 bases align to TRBD1. There are 14 residues in the CDR3. Germline V gene sequence: CDR1 SQVTM, CDR2 ANQGSEA. The trim removed 6 bases at V and 2 bases at J, leaving 6 bases unmatched. The CDR3 DNA follows: TGCAGCGTCGCTAAGGGACAGGGGGCCTACGAGCAGTACTTC. This sequence encodes CSVAKGQGAYEQYF.